The text below deals with one T cell receptor beta chain. The sample is drawn from a study of blood T cell repertoires in COVID-19. Study-level background: Sources were T cells, B-cell-depleted T cells, or PBMCs; the material itself was cDNA or gDNA.

Deletions cut 3 bases from V and 0 bases from J, with 8 bases between. The germline V gene encodes CDR1 LGHDT and CDR2 YNNKEL (reference sequence). The CDR3 is 14 residues long. How the authors handled the data: Estimates of nucleated cell counts were drawn from the amplification of reference gene primers. Sequenced by immunoSEQ multiplex PCR; TCRdb stores in-frame clones only, minus some. V and J calls and clone size are those listed in that table; D and trimming were worked out from the DNA. The table lists 85,000 to 120,000 clones, about three quarters of them singletons, with more than 5.5% in the top ten. In Seattle, patients joined the study during active infection and were tracked longitudinally.

The chain links TRBV3-1 (or the pseudogene TRBV3-2) to TRBJ2-5; D is unclear. The source is a man older than 75 with COVID-19, enrolled during active disease. The source material was peripheral blood. The CDR3 DNA is TGTGCCAGCAGCCAGTACGGGTACCAAGAGACCCAGTACTTC. As protein: CASSQYGYQETQYF.